A selection of T cell receptor beta chains follows, all from one sample in a study of T cells in Graves' hyperthyroidism and ophthalmopathy. TCRdb redid the calling of the multiplex PCR reads with MiXCR, one entry per CDR3 protein. Of some 420,000 distinct CDR3 sequences in the sample, about 13% were seen once. Specimen: blood. These receptors were obtained from a woman between 18 and 29 years old with Graves' hyperthyroidism. CDR3s include the opening cysteine and the closing phenylalanine or tryptophan. D genes are given only for firm matches. Some rows have no size entry. The others give once, few or many, or a class for an expanded clone.

d_call: .; j_call: TRBJ1-1; clone_size: many; v_call: TRBV13; cdr3_aa: CASSPYGGADAFF; cdr3_nt: TGTGCCAGCAGCCCTTACGGGGGCGCGGATGCTTTCTTT
d_call: TRBD1; j_call: TRBJ1-2; clone_size: many; v_call: TRBV30; cdr3_aa: CAWSQLGDSYGYTF; cdr3_nt: TGTGCCTGGAGCCAACTCGGGGACAGCTATGGCTACACCTTC
d_call: .; j_call: TRBJ2-5; clone_size: many; v_call: TRBV12-3/TRBV12-4; cdr3_aa: CASSLEGGFLKETQYF; cdr3_nt: TGTGCCAGCAGTTTAGAGGGGGGTTTTCTAAAAGAGACCCAGTACTTC
d_call: TRBD2; j_call: TRBJ2-1; clone_size: .; v_call: TRBV27; cdr3_aa: CASSFLHTGTSGSHEQFF; cdr3_nt: TGTGCCAGCAGTTTCCTCCATACCGGGACTAGCGGGAGCCATGAGCAGTTCTTC
d_call: TRBD1; j_call: TRBJ1-1; clone_size: .; v_call: TRBV4-1; cdr3_aa: CASSPLQGKGTEAFF; cdr3_nt: TGCGCCAGCAGCCCTTTACAGGGGAAGGGGACTGAAGCTTTCTTT
d_call: .; j_call: TRBJ2-3; clone_size: many; v_call: TRBV20-1; cdr3_aa: CSASYQGTDTQYF; cdr3_nt: TGCAGTGCTAGTTACCAGGGGACAGATACGCAGTATTTT
d_call: TRBD1; j_call: TRBJ1-1; clone_size: many; v_call: TRBV28; cdr3_aa: CASITTGTGAFF; cdr3_nt: TGTGCCAGCATAACAACCGGGACAGGGGCTTTCTTT
d_call: .; j_call: TRBJ2-3; clone_size: many; v_call: TRBV24-1; cdr3_aa: CATSDSGQSDTQYF; cdr3_nt: TGTGCCACCAGTGACTCCGGACAGAGCGATACGCAGTATTTT
d_call: TRBD1; j_call: TRBJ1-5; clone_size: few; v_call: TRBV6-2/TRBV6-3; cdr3_aa: CASRNPDRVQPQHF; cdr3_nt: TGTGCCAGCAGAAACCCGGACAGGGTTCAGCCCCAGCATTTT
d_call: TRBD2; j_call: TRBJ2-1; clone_size: .; v_call: TRBV7-9; cdr3_aa: CASSLLGGRIKYFSYNEQFF; cdr3_nt: TGTGCCAGCAGCTTACTCGGCGGGAGGATCAAATATTTCTCCTACAATGAGCAGTTCTTC
d_call: TRBD2; j_call: TRBJ2-1; clone_size: few; v_call: TRBV19; cdr3_aa: CATKARTSTYNEQFF; cdr3_nt: TGTGCCACCAAGGCCCGGACTAGCACGTACAATGAGCAGTTCTTC
d_call: .; j_call: TRBJ2-3; clone_size: .; v_call: TRBV7-2; cdr3_aa: CASSFPAGATDTQYF; cdr3_nt: TGTGCCAGCAGCTTCCCGGCCGGCGCCACAGATACGCAGTATTTT
d_call: TRBD1; j_call: TRBJ2-2; clone_size: .; v_call: TRBV9; cdr3_aa: CASSVSGGTGSEELFF; cdr3_nt: TGTGCCAGCAGCGTCTCCGGAGGGACAGGGTCTGAGGAGCTGTTTTTT
d_call: TRBD2; j_call: TRBJ2-1; clone_size: many; v_call: TRBV11-3; cdr3_aa: CASSPGTSAYNEQFF; cdr3_nt: TGTGCCAGCAGCCCCGGGACTAGCGCATACAATGAGCAGTTCTTC
d_call: TRBD1; j_call: TRBJ2-5; clone_size: many; v_call: TRBV11-2; cdr3_aa: CASSFLGQGARETQYF; cdr3_nt: TGTGCCAGCAGCTTTCTTGGGCAGGGGGCGCGGGAGACCCAGTACTTC
d_call: .; j_call: TRBJ2-2; clone_size: once; v_call: TRBV30; cdr3_aa: CAWTSSTGELFF; cdr3_nt: TGTGCCTGGACCTCATCCACCGGGGAGCTGTTTTTT
d_call: TRBD1; j_call: TRBJ1-1; clone_size: few; v_call: TRBV5-1; cdr3_aa: CASSPGTGGLNTEAFF; cdr3_nt: TGCGCCAGCAGCCCAGGGACAGGGGGGCTGAACACTGAAGCTTTCTTT
d_call: .; j_call: TRBJ2-5; clone_size: many; v_call: TRBV28; cdr3_aa: CASSLRRNPGRETQYF; cdr3_nt: TGTGCCAGCAGTTTAAGGAGGAACCCCGGCCGGGAGACCCAGTACTTC
d_call: TRBD1; j_call: TRBJ2-4; clone_size: few; v_call: TRBV12-3/TRBV12-4; cdr3_aa: CASSLEGTGKYF; cdr3_nt: TGTGCCAGCAGTTTAGAGGGGACAGGGAAGTACTTC
d_call: TRBD1; j_call: TRBJ2-1; clone_size: .; v_call: TRBV19; cdr3_aa: CASSITGDRIDEQFF; cdr3_nt: TGTGCCAGTAGTATAACAGGGGACCGCATAGATGAGCAGTTCTTC
d_call: TRBD1; j_call: TRBJ2-3; clone_size: few; v_call: TRBV5-1; cdr3_aa: CASSLDRGHLDTQYF; cdr3_nt: TGCGCCAGCAGCTTGGACAGGGGGCATTTAGATACGCAGTATTTT
d_call: .; j_call: TRBJ1-2; clone_size: few; v_call: TRBV16; cdr3_aa: CASSQFDGGIGYTF; cdr3_nt: TGTGCCAGCAGCCAATTTGACGGGGGAATAGGCTACACCTTC
d_call: .; j_call: TRBJ1-6; clone_size: many; v_call: TRBV9; cdr3_aa: CASSVAISGNSPLHF; cdr3_nt: TGTGCCAGCAGCGTAGCTATTTCGGGTAATTCACCCCTCCACTTT
d_call: .; j_call: TRBJ1-4; clone_size: many; v_call: TRBV30; cdr3_aa: CAWSVRGSHEKLFF; cdr3_nt: TGTGCCTGGAGTGTACGTGGTTCGCATGAAAAACTGTTTTTT
d_call: .; j_call: TRBJ1-5; clone_size: .; v_call: TRBV5-1; cdr3_aa: CASSLGLGVIILYSNQPQHF; cdr3_nt: TGCGCCAGCAGCCTCGGTTTAGGTGTCATAATCCTATATAGCAATCAGCCCCAGCATTTT
d_call: .; j_call: TRBJ1-1; clone_size: .; v_call: TRBV7-6; cdr3_aa: CASSPGERNTEAFF; cdr3_nt: TGTGCCAGCAGCCCCGGGGAGAGGAACACTGAAGCTTTCTTT
d_call: .; j_call: TRBJ2-3; clone_size: .; v_call: TRBV29-1; cdr3_aa: CSAMARTDTQYF; cdr3_nt: TGCAGCGCTATGGCCAGGACAGATACGCAGTATTTT
d_call: .; j_call: TRBJ1-2; clone_size: .; v_call: TRBV4-1; cdr3_aa: CASSQDATGGGYYGYTF; cdr3_nt: TGCGCCAGCAGCCAAGATGCCACGGGGGGCGGGTATTATGGCTACACCTTC
d_call: .; j_call: TRBJ2-1; clone_size: .; v_call: TRBV15; cdr3_aa: CATSTREGSYNEQFF; cdr3_nt: TGTGCCACCAGCACAAGAGAAGGATCCTACAATGAGCAGTTCTTC
d_call: TRBD2; j_call: TRBJ2-1; clone_size: few; v_call: TRBV6-1; cdr3_aa: CASSRDYDNEQFF; cdr3_nt: TGTGCCAGCAGCCGGGACTACGACAATGAGCAGTTCTTC
d_call: .; j_call: TRBJ1-5; clone_size: .; v_call: TRBV27; cdr3_aa: CASRPSDSTEDNQPQHF; cdr3_nt: TGTGCCAGCCGACCCTCCGATAGTACAGAAGACAATCAGCCCCAGCATTTT
d_call: TRBD2; j_call: TRBJ2-5; clone_size: many; v_call: TRBV28; cdr3_aa: CASSLAIAGPPTQYF; cdr3_nt: TGTGCCAGCAGTTTGGCAATAGCGGGACCCCCCACCCAGTACTTC
d_call: .; j_call: TRBJ2-3; clone_size: many; v_call: TRBV11-2; cdr3_aa: CASSSFSDTQYF; cdr3_nt: TGTGCCAGCAGCTCATTTTCGGATACGCAGTATTTT
d_call: TRBD2; j_call: TRBJ2-3; clone_size: many; v_call: TRBV27; cdr3_aa: CATKSGRAGDTQYF; cdr3_nt: TGTGCCACCAAAAGCGGGAGGGCTGGAGATACGCAGTATTTT
d_call: .; j_call: TRBJ1-3; clone_size: few; v_call: TRBV5-1; cdr3_aa: CASSLYGFSGNTIYF; cdr3_nt: TGCGCCAGCAGCTTGTATGGCTTCTCTGGAAACACCATATATTTT
d_call: .; j_call: TRBJ2-5; clone_size: many; v_call: TRBV10-3; cdr3_aa: CAISEGGETQYF; cdr3_nt: TGTGCCATCAGTGAGGGGGGGGAGACCCAGTACTTC
d_call: .; j_call: TRBJ1-6; clone_size: .; v_call: TRBV7-9; cdr3_aa: CASSQGSVNSPLHF; cdr3_nt: TGTGCCAGCAGCCAAGGGTCAGTTAATTCACCCCTCCACTTT
d_call: .; j_call: TRBJ2-5; clone_size: many; v_call: TRBV14; cdr3_aa: CASNDGYQETQYF; cdr3_nt: TGTGCCAGCAATGATGGTTACCAAGAGACCCAGTACTTC
d_call: .; j_call: TRBJ1-3; clone_size: few; v_call: TRBV12-3/TRBV12-4; cdr3_aa: CASMGGLENTIYF; cdr3_nt: TGTGCCAGCATGGGGGGGTTAGAAAACACCATATATTTT
d_call: TRBD2; j_call: TRBJ2-3; clone_size: many; v_call: TRBV6-2/TRBV6-3; cdr3_aa: CASSLPRRREAQGDTQYF; cdr3_nt: TGTGCCAGCAGCCTCCCCCGAAGGCGGGAGGCTCAGGGAGATACGCAGTATTTT
d_call: .; j_call: TRBJ2-2; clone_size: many; v_call: TRBV7-3; cdr3_aa: CASSLYRDTGELFF; cdr3_nt: TGTGCCAGCAGCTTATACAGGGATACCGGGGAGCTGTTTTTT
d_call: .; j_call: TRBJ2-7; clone_size: many; v_call: TRBV28; cdr3_aa: CASSWLQGGGNEQYF; cdr3_nt: TGTGCCAGCAGTTGGTTACAGGGGGGAGGGAACGAGCAGTACTTC
d_call: TRBD1; j_call: TRBJ1-1; clone_size: .; v_call: TRBV9; cdr3_aa: CASSARVQGQAFF; cdr3_nt: TGTGCCAGCAGCGCGAGAGTACAGGGGCAAGCTTTCTTT
d_call: TRBD1; j_call: TRBJ2-2; clone_size: .; v_call: TRBV6-2/TRBV6-3; cdr3_aa: CASTGTGTGGELFF; cdr3_nt: TGTGCCAGCACCGGGACAGGGACGGGCGGGGAGCTGTTTTTT
d_call: TRBD2; j_call: TRBJ2-7; clone_size: many; v_call: TRBV18; cdr3_aa: CASSLRTSGLSEQYF; cdr3_nt: TGTGCCAGCTCCCTCAGGACTAGCGGGCTCAGCGAGCAGTACTTC
d_call: TRBD1; j_call: TRBJ2-7; clone_size: many; v_call: TRBV11-2; cdr3_aa: CASSSPGQITYEQYF; cdr3_nt: TGTGCCAGCAGCTCCCCGGGACAGATAACTTACGAGCAGTACTTC
d_call: TRBD2; j_call: TRBJ2-2; clone_size: few; v_call: TRBV3-1; cdr3_aa: CASSGRLAGGTGELFF; cdr3_nt: TGTGCCAGCAGCGGACGACTAGCGGGAGGCACCGGGGAGCTGTTTTTT
d_call: TRBD2; j_call: TRBJ2-7; clone_size: many; v_call: TRBV3-1; cdr3_aa: CASSHTSVTYEQYF; cdr3_nt: TGTGCCAGCAGCCATACTAGCGTAACCTACGAGCAGTACTTC
d_call: TRBD1; j_call: TRBJ1-2; clone_size: many; v_call: TRBV5-6; cdr3_aa: CASSSTQGASYGYTF; cdr3_nt: TGTGCCAGCAGCTCAACGCAGGGGGCTAGCTATGGCTACACCTTC
d_call: .; j_call: TRBJ2-4; clone_size: many; v_call: TRBV15; cdr3_aa: CATSSPGRKNIQYF; cdr3_nt: TGTGCCACCAGCAGCCCCGGCAGAAAAAACATTCAGTACTTC
d_call: TRBD1; j_call: TRBJ2-7; clone_size: many; v_call: TRBV20-1; cdr3_aa: CSARAWGQLKGGYEQYF; cdr3_nt: TGCAGTGCTAGAGCTTGGGGACAGCTCAAGGGCGGCTACGAGCAGTACTTC
d_call: TRBD2; j_call: TRBJ2-1; clone_size: .; v_call: TRBV15; cdr3_aa: CATSRDWGSGRGDEQFF; cdr3_nt: TGTGCCACCAGCAGAGATTGGGGGAGCGGGAGGGGAGATGAGCAGTTCTTC
d_call: .; j_call: TRBJ2-7; clone_size: .; v_call: TRBV7-2; cdr3_aa: CASSLVLKYGQYF; cdr3_nt: TGTGCCAGCAGCTTAGTGCTCAAGTACGGGCAGTACTTC
d_call: TRBD1; j_call: TRBJ2-7; clone_size: few; v_call: TRBV7-9; cdr3_aa: CASSLGTGIGYEQYF; cdr3_nt: TGTGCCAGCAGCCTAGGGACAGGGATTGGTTACGAGCAGTACTTC